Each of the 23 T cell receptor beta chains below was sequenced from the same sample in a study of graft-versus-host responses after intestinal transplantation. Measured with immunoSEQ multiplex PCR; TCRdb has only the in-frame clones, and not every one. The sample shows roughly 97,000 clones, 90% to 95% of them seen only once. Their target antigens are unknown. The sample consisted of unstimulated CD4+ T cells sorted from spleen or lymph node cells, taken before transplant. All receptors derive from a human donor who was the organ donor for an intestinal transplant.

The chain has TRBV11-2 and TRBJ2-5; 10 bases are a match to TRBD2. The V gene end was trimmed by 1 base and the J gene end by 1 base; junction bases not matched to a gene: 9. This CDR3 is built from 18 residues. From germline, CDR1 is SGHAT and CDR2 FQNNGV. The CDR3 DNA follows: TGTGCCAGCAGCTTAGCAGGGGGCCTAGCGGGAGTCCAAGAGACCCAGTACTTC. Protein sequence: CASSLAGGLAGVQETQYF.

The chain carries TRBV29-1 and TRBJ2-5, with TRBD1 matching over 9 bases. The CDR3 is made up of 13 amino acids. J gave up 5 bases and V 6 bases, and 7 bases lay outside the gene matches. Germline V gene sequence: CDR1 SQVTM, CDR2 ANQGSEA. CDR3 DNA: TGCAGCGTCTACACAGGGGGCCGTGAGACCCAGTACTTC. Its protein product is CSVYTGGRETQYF.

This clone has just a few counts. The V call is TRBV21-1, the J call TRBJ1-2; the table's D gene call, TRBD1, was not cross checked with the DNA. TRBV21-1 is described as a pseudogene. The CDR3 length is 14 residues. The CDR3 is CASTEQGGNYGYTF. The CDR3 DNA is TGTGCCAGCACGGAACAGGGGGGAAACTATGGCTACACCTTC.

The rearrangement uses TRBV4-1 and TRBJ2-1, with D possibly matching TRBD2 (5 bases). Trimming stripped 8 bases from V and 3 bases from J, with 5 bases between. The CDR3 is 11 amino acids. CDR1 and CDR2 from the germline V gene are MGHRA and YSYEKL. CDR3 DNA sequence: TGCGCCAGCCGGGACTACAATGAGCAGTTCTTC. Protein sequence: CASRDYNEQFF.

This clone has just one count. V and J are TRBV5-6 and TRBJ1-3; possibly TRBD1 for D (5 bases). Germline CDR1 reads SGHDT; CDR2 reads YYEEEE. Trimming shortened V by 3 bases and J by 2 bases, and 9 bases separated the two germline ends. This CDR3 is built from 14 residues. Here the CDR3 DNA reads TGTGCCAGCAGCTCCAGGGTCCCTGGAAACACCATATATTTT. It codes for CASSSRVPGNTIYF. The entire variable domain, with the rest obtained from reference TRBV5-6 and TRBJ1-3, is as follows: DAGVTQSPTHLIKTRGQQVTLRCSPKSGHDTVSWYQQALGQGPQFIFQYYEEEERQRGNFPDRFSGHQFPNYSSELNVNALLLGDSALYLCASSSRVPGNTIYFGEGSWLTVV.

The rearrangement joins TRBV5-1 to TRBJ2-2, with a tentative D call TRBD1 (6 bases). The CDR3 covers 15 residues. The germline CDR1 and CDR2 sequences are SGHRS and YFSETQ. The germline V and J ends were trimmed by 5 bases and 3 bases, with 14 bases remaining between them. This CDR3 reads CASRRFPGDTGELFF. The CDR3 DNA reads TGCGCCAGCAGGCGGTTTCCAGGGGACACCGGGGAGCTGTTTTTT.

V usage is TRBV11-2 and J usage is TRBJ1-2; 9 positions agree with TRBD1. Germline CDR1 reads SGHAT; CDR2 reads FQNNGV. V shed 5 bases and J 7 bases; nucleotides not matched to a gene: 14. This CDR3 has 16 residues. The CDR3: CASSAIGTGRAGGYTF. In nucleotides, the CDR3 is TGTGCCAGCAGCGCGATCGGGACAGGGAGGGCCGGTGGCTACACCTTC.

The DNA for the CDR3 is TGCGCCAGCAGCTCGAGTGTCGGGGAGCTGTTTTTT. Its translation: CASSSSVGELFF. The chain couples TRBV5-1 to TRBJ2-2, with D uncertain. Germline loops: CDR1 SGHRS, CDR2 YFSETQ. With 3 bases removed from V and 7 bases from J, the gap between germline ends came to 7 bases. The CDR3 covers 12 residues.

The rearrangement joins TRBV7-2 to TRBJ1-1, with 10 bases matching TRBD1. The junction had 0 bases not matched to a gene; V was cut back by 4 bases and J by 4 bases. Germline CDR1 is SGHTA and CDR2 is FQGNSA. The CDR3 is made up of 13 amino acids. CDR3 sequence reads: CASSWTGGTEAFF. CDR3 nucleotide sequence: TGTGCCAGCAGCTGGACAGGGGGCACTGAAGCTTTCTTT.

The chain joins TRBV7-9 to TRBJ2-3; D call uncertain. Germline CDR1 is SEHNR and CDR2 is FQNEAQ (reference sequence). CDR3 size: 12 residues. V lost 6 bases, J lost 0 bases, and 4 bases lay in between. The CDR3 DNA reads TGTGCCAGCAGTCCTAGCACAGATACGCAGTATTTT. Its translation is CASSPSTDTQYF.

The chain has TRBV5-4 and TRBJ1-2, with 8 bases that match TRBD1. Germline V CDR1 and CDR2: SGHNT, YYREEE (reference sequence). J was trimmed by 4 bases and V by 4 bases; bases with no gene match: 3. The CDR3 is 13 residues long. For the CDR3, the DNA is TGTGCCAGCAGCGGGGACAGGCTCTATGGCTACACCTTC. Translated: CASSGDRLYGYTF.

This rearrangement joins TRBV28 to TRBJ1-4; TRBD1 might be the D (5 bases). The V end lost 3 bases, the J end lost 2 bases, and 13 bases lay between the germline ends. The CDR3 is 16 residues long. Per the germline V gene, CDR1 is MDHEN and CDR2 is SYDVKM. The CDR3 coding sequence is TGTGCCAGCAGTTTGGTGGGGCCTGATACTAATGAAAAACTGTTTTTT. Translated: CASSLVGPDTNEKLFF.

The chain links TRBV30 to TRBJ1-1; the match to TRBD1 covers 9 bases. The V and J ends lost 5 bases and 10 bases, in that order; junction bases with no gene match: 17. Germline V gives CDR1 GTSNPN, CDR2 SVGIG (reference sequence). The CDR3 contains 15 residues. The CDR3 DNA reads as TGTGCCTGGGGGAGGGGGGCCGGGACAGGGAACAGAGCTTTCTTT. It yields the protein CAWGRGAGTGNRAFF.

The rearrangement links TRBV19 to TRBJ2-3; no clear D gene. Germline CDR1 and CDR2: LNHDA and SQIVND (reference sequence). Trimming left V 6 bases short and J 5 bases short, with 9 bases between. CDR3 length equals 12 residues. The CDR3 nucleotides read TGTGCCAGTAGCGGGTGGTTAGATACGCAGTATTTT. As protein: CASSGWLDTQYF.

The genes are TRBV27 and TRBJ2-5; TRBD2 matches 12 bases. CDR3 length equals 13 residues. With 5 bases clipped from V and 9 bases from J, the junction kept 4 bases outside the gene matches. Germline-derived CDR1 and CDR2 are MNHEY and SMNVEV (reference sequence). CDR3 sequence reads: CASSPLAGGAQYF. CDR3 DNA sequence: TGTGCCAGCAGTCCACTAGCGGGGGGTGCCCAGTACTTC.

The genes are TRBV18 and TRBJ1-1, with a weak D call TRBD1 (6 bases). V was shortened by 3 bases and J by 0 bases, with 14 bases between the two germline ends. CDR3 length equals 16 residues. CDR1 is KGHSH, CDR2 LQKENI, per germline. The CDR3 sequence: CASSPQDRRMNTEAFF. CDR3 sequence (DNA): TGTGCCAGCTCACCCCAGGACAGAAGAATGAACACTGAAGCTTTCTTT. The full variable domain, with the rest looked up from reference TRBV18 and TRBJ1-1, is NAGVMQNPRHLVRRRGQEARLRCSPMKGHSHVYWYRQLPEEGLKFMVYLQKENIIDESGMPKERFSAEFPKEGPSILRIQQVVRGDSAAYFCASSPQDRRMNTEAFFGQGTRLTVV.

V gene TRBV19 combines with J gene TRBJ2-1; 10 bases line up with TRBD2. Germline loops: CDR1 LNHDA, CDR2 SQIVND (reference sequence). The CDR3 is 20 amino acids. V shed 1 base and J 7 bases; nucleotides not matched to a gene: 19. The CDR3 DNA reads TGTGCCAGTAGTATAGTGTCCAGCGGGGGGGCCGGGGGTCTACGTAATGAGCAGTTCTTC. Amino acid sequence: CASSIVSSGGAGGLRNEQFF.

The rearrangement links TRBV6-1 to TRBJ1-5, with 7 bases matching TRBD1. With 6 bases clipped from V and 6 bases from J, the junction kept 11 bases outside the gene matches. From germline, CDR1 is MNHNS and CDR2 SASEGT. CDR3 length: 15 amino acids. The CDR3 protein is CASSLDRMSTQPQHF. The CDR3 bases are TGTGCCAGCAGCCTGGACAGGATGAGTACTCAGCCCCAGCATTTT.

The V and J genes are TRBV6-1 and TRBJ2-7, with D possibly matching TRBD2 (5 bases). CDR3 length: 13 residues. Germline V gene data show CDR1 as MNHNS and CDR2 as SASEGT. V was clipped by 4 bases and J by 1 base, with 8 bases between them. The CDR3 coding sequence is TGTGCCAGCAGTGGGAGGCTTTCCTACGAGCAGTACTTC. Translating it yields CASSGRLSYEQYF.

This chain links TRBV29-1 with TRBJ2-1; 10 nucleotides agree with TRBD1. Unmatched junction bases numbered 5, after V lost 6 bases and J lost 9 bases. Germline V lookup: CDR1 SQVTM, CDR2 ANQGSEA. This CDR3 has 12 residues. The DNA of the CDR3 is TGCAGCGTAGACAGGGGGCCCGGTGAGCAGTTCTTC. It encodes CSVDRGPGEQFF.

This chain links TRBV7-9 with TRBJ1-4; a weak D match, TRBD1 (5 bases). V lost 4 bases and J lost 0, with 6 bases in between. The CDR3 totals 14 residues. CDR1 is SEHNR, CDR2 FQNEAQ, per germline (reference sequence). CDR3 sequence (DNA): TGTGCCAGCAGCTCCAGGGCAACTAATGAAAAACTGTTTTTT. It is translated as CASSSRATNEKLFF.

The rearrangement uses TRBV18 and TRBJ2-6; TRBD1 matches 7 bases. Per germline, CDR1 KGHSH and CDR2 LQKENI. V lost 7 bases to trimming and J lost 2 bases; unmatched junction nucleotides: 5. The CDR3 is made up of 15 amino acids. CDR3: CASFRGSTGANVLTF. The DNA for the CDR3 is TGTGCCAGCTTCAGGGGGTCTACTGGGGCCAACGTCCTGACTTTC.

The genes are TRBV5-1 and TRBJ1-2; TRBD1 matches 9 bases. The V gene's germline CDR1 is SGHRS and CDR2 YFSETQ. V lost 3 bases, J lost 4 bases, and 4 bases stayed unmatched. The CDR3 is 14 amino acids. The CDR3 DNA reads TGCGCCAGCAGCTCTACAGGGGGCGTCTATGGCTACACCTTC. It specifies CASSSTGGVYGYTF.